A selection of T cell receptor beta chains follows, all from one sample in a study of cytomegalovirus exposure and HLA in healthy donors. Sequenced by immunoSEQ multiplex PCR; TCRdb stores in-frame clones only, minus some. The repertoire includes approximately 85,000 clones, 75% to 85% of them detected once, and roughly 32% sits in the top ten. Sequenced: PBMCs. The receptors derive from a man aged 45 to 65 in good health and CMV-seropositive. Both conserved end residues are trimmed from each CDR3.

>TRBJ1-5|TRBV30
AWKQGNQPQH
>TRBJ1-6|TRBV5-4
ASSSQGAGASPLH
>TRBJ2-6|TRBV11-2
ASSRPGQGVGGANVLT
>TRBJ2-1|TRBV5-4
ASSPGTSGANEQF
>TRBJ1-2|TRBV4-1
ASSQVFPGQGDDGYT
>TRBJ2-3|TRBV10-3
AISRDRLSTDTQY
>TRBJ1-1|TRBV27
ASTRSQDFTEAF
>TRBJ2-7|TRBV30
AWVFTGGYRGEQY
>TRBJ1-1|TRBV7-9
ASSLSNGRTEAF
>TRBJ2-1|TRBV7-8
ASSGFSGDEQF
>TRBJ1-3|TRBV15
ATSRGGGNSGNTIY
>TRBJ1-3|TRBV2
ASNTGGQLSGNTIY
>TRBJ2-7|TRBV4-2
ASSQPDRAYSSYEQY
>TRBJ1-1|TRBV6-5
ASSQDRGVAAF
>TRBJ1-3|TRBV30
AWSVGGLSGNTIY
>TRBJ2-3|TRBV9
ASSVTGTDASTDTQY
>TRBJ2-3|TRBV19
ASSIASGSRTDTQY
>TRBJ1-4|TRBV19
ASSVGGRNEKLF
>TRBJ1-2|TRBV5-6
ASIGGQDNYGYT
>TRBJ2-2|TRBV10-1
ASSETGIIGELF
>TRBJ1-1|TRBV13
ASSPPGQGADTEAF
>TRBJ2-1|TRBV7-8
ASRTSSEITYNEQF
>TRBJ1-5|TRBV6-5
ASSSLEVRH
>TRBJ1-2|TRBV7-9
ASSPGYGYT
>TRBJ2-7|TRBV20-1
SAYGQYEQY
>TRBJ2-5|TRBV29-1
SVAPLDRAQETQY
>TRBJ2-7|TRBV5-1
ASSLGLAGGPGEQY
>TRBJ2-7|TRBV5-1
ASSLAAGTGGEQY
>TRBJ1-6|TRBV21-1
ASSKEKIGTGHHNSPLH
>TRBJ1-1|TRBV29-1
SGDGTTEAF
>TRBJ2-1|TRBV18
ASSLSTNEQF
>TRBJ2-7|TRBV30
AWSVGQGVGYEQY
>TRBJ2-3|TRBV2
ASRKHIAGGTDTQY
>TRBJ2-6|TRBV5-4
ASSSDRGGSGANVLT
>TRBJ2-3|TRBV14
ASSQEVGLDTQY
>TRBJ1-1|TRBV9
ASSRDRVNTEAF
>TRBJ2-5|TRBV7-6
ASSLLQETQY
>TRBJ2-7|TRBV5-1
ASSLQGQSYEQY
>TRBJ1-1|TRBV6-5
ASSHRAENTEAF
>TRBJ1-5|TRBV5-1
ASSSGEHNQPQH
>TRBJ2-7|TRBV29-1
SVKRSGDRVSEQY
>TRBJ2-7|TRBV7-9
ASSLGASSYEQY
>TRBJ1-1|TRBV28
ASSRLQRGTEAF
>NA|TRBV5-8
ASSLGRGHEQY
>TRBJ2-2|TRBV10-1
ASSSGLAVDGELF
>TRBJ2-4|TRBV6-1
ASSLAGGPSSQY
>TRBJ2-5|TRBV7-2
ASSAISGRAETQY
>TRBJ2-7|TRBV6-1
ASSEEAGDGYEQY
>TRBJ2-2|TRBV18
ASSLMTSGNTGELF
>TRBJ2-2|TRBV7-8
ASSGLAGGSNTGELF